These 32 T cell receptor beta chains were all obtained from the same sample, sequenced in a study of T cell responses to AZD1222 COVID-19 vaccine. Clones were read by immunoSEQ multiplex PCR, and TCRdb kept only the in-frame ones, dropping some. The sample consists of hundreds of thousands of clones, more than 85% of them appearing once. The specimen was peripheral blood, collected on day 0 of MenACWY control vaccination. These receptor sequences come from an adult in good health.

This clone turned up a few times. CDR3 protein: CATSRDPGTAAYEQYF. The CDR3, as DNA: TGTGCCACCAGCAGAGATCCCGGGACTGCAGCCTACGAGCAGTACTTC. The chain has TRBV15 and TRBJ2-7, with a weak D call TRBD2 (6 bases). The V gene's germline CDR1 is LNHNV and CDR2 YYDKDF (reference sequence). V was clipped by 0 bases and J by 2 bases, with 14 bases between them. The CDR3 is 16 residues long.

V is TRBV10-1 and J is TRBJ1-2, with 8 bases fitting TRBD1. The CDR3 is made up of 13 amino acids. The germline CDR1 and CDR2 sequences are WNHNN and SYGVQD (reference sequence). J lost 7 bases, V lost 6 bases, and 7 bases had no gene match. Written as DNA, the CDR3 is TGCGCCAGCAGCCCCGACAGGGGCGTTGGCTACACCTTC. Protein product: CASSPDRGVGYTF.

V gene TRBV7-2 combines with J gene TRBJ1-6; 8 nucleotides match TRBD1. The CDR3 runs 13 residues. Germline V gives CDR1 SGHTA, CDR2 FQGNSA. Trimming cost V 3 bases and J 9 bases; bases outside gene matches: 1. The CDR3 coding sequence is TGTGCCAGCAGCTTCGGGACAGGTTCACCCCTCCACTTT. It codes for CASSFGTGSPLHF.

This clone was seen a few times. The chain joins TRBV3-1 (or the pseudogene TRBV3-2) to TRBJ1-5; D unresolved. Trimming took 0 bases from V and 3 from J, leaving 9 bases between them. The germline gives CDR1 LGHDT, CDR2 YNNKEL (reference sequence). This CDR3 comprises 15 residues. The CDR3 region is CASSQDTGDNQPQHF. The CDR3 DNA sequence: TGTGCCAGCAGCCAAGATACCGGGGACAATCAGCCCCAGCATTTT.

The chain joins TRBV19 to TRBJ2-7; 16 bases are a match to TRBD2. There are 18 residues in the CDR3. The V gene end was trimmed by 3 bases and the J gene end by 0 bases; junction bases not matched to a gene: 5. The germline CDR1 and CDR2 sequences are LNHDA and SQIVND (reference sequence). CDR3 sequence: CASSIGTSGGANSYEQYF. The CDR3 DNA reads TGTGCCAGTAGTATTGGGACTAGCGGGGGGGCCAACTCCTACGAGCAGTACTTC.

The rearrangement joins TRBV30 to TRBJ2-3; maybe TRBD2 (5 bases). The V gene lost 4 bases and the J gene lost 7 bases, with 12 bases spanning the gap. CDR1 is GTSNPN and CDR2 is SVGIG in the germline V gene (reference sequence). The CDR3 length is 12 residues. DNA for the CDR3: TGTGCCTGGAAATTGGACGGGAATACGCAGTATTTT. Translation: CAWKLDGNTQYF.

This clone was seen once. The chain employs TRBV2 and TRBJ1-2, with D perhaps TRBD1 (5 bases). The germline CDR1 and CDR2 sequences are SNHLY and FYNNEI. This CDR3 has 14 amino acids. V lost 1 base, J lost 1 base, and 7 bases lay in between. Written as DNA, the CDR3 is TGTGCCAGCAGTGAAGGGGGGGGTAACTATGGCTACACCTTC. Amino acids: CASSEGGGNYGYTF.

V usage is TRBV4-2 and J usage is TRBJ2-4; D might be TRBD2 (5 bases). The germline V gene has CDR1 LGHNA and CDR2 YNFKEQ. CDR3 length: 16 amino acids. The V and J ends lost 1 base and 0 bases respectively, with 10 bases between them. As DNA, the CDR3 is TGTGCCAGCAGCCAAGGGGCGGGCCTAGCCAAAAACATTCAGTACTTC. Translation gives CASSQGAGLAKNIQYF.

The chain recombines TRBV5-1 with TRBJ1-1; tentatively, D is TRBD1 (6 bases). V was trimmed by 1 base and J by 2 bases, leaving 24 bases between them. CDR1 is SGHRS and CDR2 is YFSETQ in the germline V gene. The CDR3 totals 19 residues. The CDR3 sequence: CASSLTGGSSSFVNTEAFF. CDR3 nucleotides: TGCGCCAGCAGCTTGACGGGGGGCTCTTCTTCCTTTGTAAACACTGAAGCTTTCTTT.

This clone was seen just once. The V and J genes are TRBV10-3 and TRBJ2-1, with D perhaps matching TRBD1 (5 bases). Looked up from germline, CDR1 is ENHRY and CDR2 is SYGVKD. Between the trimmed V and J ends, which lost 0 bases and 6 bases, there was a span of 12 bases. The CDR3 contains 15 residues. The CDR3 nucleotides read TGTGCCATCAGTGAGTCGGCAGGGCAGGGCAATGAGCAGTTCTTC. Encoded protein: CAISESAGQGNEQFF.

This chain uses TRBV27 with TRBJ1-1; D is possibly TRBD1 (5 bases). CDR3 length: 14 residues. Trimming took off 6 bases at V and 6 bases at J, with 17 bases between the two ends. The V gene's germline CDR1 is MNHEY and CDR2 SMNVEV (reference sequence). Written as DNA, the CDR3 is TGTGCCAGCAGATATCAGCGGGGGGTAGCTGAAGCTTTCTTT. Protein sequence: CASRYQRGVAEAFF.

V and J are TRBV19 and TRBJ2-1; D remains ambiguous. This CDR3 has 15 amino acids. Germline V gene data show CDR1 as LNHDA and CDR2 as SQIVND (reference sequence). V was cut by 2 bases and J by 5 bases, with 13 bases left in between. The CDR3 loop is CASSITWARNNEQFF. CDR3 sequence (DNA): TGTGCCAGTAGTATAACGTGGGCCCGGAACAATGAGCAGTTCTTC. Looking up the rest from reference TRBV19 and TRBJ2-1 gives the full variable domain: DGGITQSPKYLFRKEGQNVTLSCEQNLNHDAMYWYRQDPGQGLRLIYYSQIVNDFQKGDIAEGYSVSREKKESFPLTVTSAQKNPTAFYLCASSITWARNNEQFFGPGTRLTVL.

V usage is TRBV7-9 and J usage is TRBJ2-7; 11 bases agree with TRBD1. CDR1 is SEHNR, CDR2 FQNEAQ, per germline (reference sequence). V lost 6 bases, J lost 2 bases, and 3 bases stayed unmatched. The CDR3 runs 14 residues. In DNA form, the CDR3 reads TGTGCCAGCAGAGGACAGGGGGCGACCTACGAGCAGTACTTC. Protein sequence: CASRGQGATYEQYF.

The chain has TRBV6-6 and TRBJ1-2; D may be TRBD1 (5 bases). Germline assignment: CDR1 MNHNY and CDR2 SVGAGI (reference sequence). The CDR3 consists of 13 residues. V shed 4 bases and J shed 8 bases, with 14 bases lying between them. CDR3 region: CASSSQTELGYTF. CDR3 DNA sequence: TGTGCCAGCAGTTCCCAGACAGAGTTAGGCTACACCTTC.

The chain recombines TRBV7-2 with TRBJ1-1; 7 positions match TRBD1. V dropped 4 bases and J dropped 5; count of bases not matched to a gene: 4. Looked up from germline, CDR1 is SGHTA and CDR2 is FQGNSA. The CDR3 contains 13 residues. The CDR3 is CASSSQGLTEAFF. The CDR3 coding sequence is TGTGCCAGCAGCTCACAGGGGTTGACTGAAGCTTTCTTT.

The V call is TRBV28, the J call TRBJ1-4, with TRBD1 matching over 7 bases. Per the germline V gene, CDR1 is MDHEN and CDR2 is SYDVKM. V lost 8 bases, J lost 7 bases, and 4 bases stayed unmatched. This CDR3 spans 12 amino acids. The CDR3 DNA is TGTGCCAGCGTACAGGGGTCTGAAAAACTGTTTTTT. As protein: CASVQGSEKLFF.

The chain is built from TRBV19 and TRBJ1-1; TRBD1 agrees at 7 bases. The CDR3 has 15 residues. V shed 6 bases and J 0 bases; nucleotides not matched to a gene: 7. Germline lookup yields CDR1 LNHDA and CDR2 SQIVND (reference sequence). DNA for the CDR3: TGTGCCAGTAGGGGGACAGTATCCATGAACACTGAAGCTTTCTTT. This translates into CASRGTVSMNTEAFF.

The rearrangement uses TRBV19 and TRBJ1-1, with D possibly being TRBD1 (5 bases). Germline CDR1 LNHDA, CDR2 SQIVND (reference sequence). The CDR3 contains 15 residues. Trimming took off 1 base at V and 2 bases at J, with 11 bases between the two ends. The CDR3 loop reads CASSIARTLNTEAFF. CDR3 DNA sequence: TGTGCCAGTAGTATAGCCCGGACACTAAACACTGAAGCTTTCTTT.

J is TRBJ2-3 and V is TRBV25-1, with D possibly TRBD1 on 5 matching bases. Germline V gene lookup returns CDR1 MGHDK and CDR2 SYGVNS. There are 13 residues in the CDR3. Between the trimmed V and J ends, which lost 6 bases and 0 bases, there was a span of 7 bases. The CDR3 sequence is CASRQVSTDTQYF. The CDR3 DNA reads as TGTGCCAGCAGACAGGTTAGCACAGATACGCAGTATTTT. The whole variable domain, remainder taken from reference TRBV25-1 and TRBJ2-3, is EADIYQTPRYLVIGTGKKITLECSQTMGHDKMYWYQQDPGMELHLIHYSYGVNSTEKGDLSSESTVSRIRTEHFPLTLESARPSHTSQYLCASRQVSTDTQYFGPGTRLTVL.

The chain links TRBV9 to TRBJ1-6; D perhaps matches TRBD1 (5 bases). The ends were cut back, 0 bases at V and 5 bases at J, with 9 bases in the middle. In germline, CDR1 is SGDLS, CDR2 YYNGEE. This CDR3 spans 15 amino acids. CDR3 protein: CASSVGGAHNSPLHF. Written as DNA, the CDR3 is TGTGCCAGCAGCGTAGGGGGCGCCCATAATTCACCCCTCCACTTT.

The V and J genes are TRBV5-1 and TRBJ2-5; D is unclear. Germline V gene data show CDR1 as SGHRS and CDR2 as YFSETQ. CDR3 length equals 15 residues. Between the trimmed V and J ends, which lost 0 bases and 1 base, there was a span of 10 bases. The CDR3 is CASSLASKPQETQYF. As DNA, the CDR3 is TGCGCCAGCAGCTTGGCCTCCAAGCCCCAAGAGACCCAGTACTTC.

This clone showed up just a few times. The V gene is TRBV18, the J gene TRBJ2-2; D is ambiguous. CDR1 is KGHSH and CDR2 is LQKENI in the germline V gene. V lost 0 bases and J lost 0, with 8 bases in between. The CDR3 loop spans 16 amino acids. The CDR3 region is CASSPPVGSNTGELFF. CDR3 DNA sequence: TGTGCCAGCTCACCACCGGTGGGATCGAACACCGGGGAGCTGTTTTTT.

The rearrangement uses TRBV5-4 and TRBJ1-2; a weak D match, TRBD1 (5 bases). The CDR3 extends over 12 amino acids. Germline CDR1 reads SGHNT; CDR2 reads YYREEE (reference sequence). Trimming pared 4 bases from V and 8 bases from J, leaving 12 bases between. The CDR3 loop is CASSPRDWGYTF. In DNA, the CDR3 is TGTGCCAGCAGCCCCCGGGACTGGGGCTACACCTTC.

This chain links TRBV28 with TRBJ1-2; D is possibly TRBD1 (5 bases). Trimming took 8 bases from V and 4 from J, leaving 11 bases between them. This CDR3 is 12 amino acids long. From germline, CDR1 is MDHEN and CDR2 SYDVKM. CDR3 loop: CASSTGFYGYTF. CDR3 coding DNA: TGTGCCAGCTCAACAGGATTCTATGGCTACACCTTC.

This chain links TRBV5-6 with TRBJ2-5; 11 nucleotides line up with TRBD1. Germline CDR1 SGHDT, CDR2 YYEEEE. There are 16 residues in the CDR3. J gave up 3 bases and V 4 bases, and 8 bases lay outside the gene matches. CDR3 region: CASSSGTGGPEETQYF. CDR3 nucleotide sequence: TGTGCCAGCAGCAGCGGGACAGGGGGTCCTGAAGAGACCCAGTACTTC.

The V and J genes are TRBV6-5 and TRBJ1-1; the D is unclear. V lost 5 bases and J lost 1, with 8 bases in between. CDR1 and CDR2 from the germline V gene are MNHEY and SVGAGI. This CDR3 has 13 amino acids. For the CDR3, the DNA is TGTGCCAGCAGTAGGTACAGGAACACTGAAGCTTTCTTT. Encoded protein: CASSRYRNTEAFF.

The chain employs TRBV4-1 and TRBJ1-4; TRBD1 matches at 8 bases. In germline, CDR1 is MGHRA, CDR2 YSYEKL. The J segment lost 2 bases and the V segment lost 5 bases, leaving 4 bases of the junction unmatched. There are 15 residues in the CDR3. CDR3 bases: TGCGCCAGCAGCAACCAGGGGGCGACTAATGAAAAACTGTTTTTT. Translated, it gives CASSNQGATNEKLFF.

V and J are TRBV7-9 and TRBJ1-3, with D unresolved. The CDR3 totals 15 residues. The V gene lost 1 base and the J gene lost 0 bases, with 7 bases spanning the gap. Germline V gives CDR1 SEHNR, CDR2 FQNEAQ (reference sequence). CDR3 loop: CASSLDGFSGNTIYF. In DNA form, the CDR3 reads TGTGCCAGCAGCTTAGACGGTTTCTCTGGAAACACCATATATTTT.

In this sample, this clone turned up a few times. The V and J genes are TRBV7-2 and TRBJ1-2; 7 bases match TRBD1. V was clipped by 5 bases and J by 5 bases; unmatched bases: 8. Germline CDR1 and CDR2: SGHTA and FQGNSA. The CDR3 consists of 14 residues. CDR3 sequence reads: CASSPAPGGYGYTF. The CDR3 DNA sequence: TGTGCCAGCAGCCCGGCCCCAGGGGGTTATGGCTACACCTTC.

The chain recombines TRBV2 with TRBJ2-5; no definite D call. CDR3 size: 14 residues. Between the trimmed V and J ends, which lost 4 bases and 2 bases, there was a span of 11 bases. Germline-derived CDR1 and CDR2 are SNHLY and FYNNEI. The CDR3 nucleotides read TGTGCCAGCAGTGCTCAAATGGGGCAAGAGACCCAGTACTTC. Translating it yields CASSAQMGQETQYF.

The V and J genes are TRBV14 and TRBJ2-1, with 10 nucleotides matching TRBD2. After removal of 6 bases from V and 10 bases from J, the junction contained 15 bases not matched to a gene. CDR1 SGHDN and CDR2 FVKESK come from the germline V gene. The CDR3 is 16 amino acids. The DNA of the CDR3 is TGTGCCAGCAGTCCTGGACTAGCGGAGGGCTGGGTCGAGCAGTTCTTC. It yields the protein CASSPGLAEGWVEQFF.

The CDR3 DNA follows: TGTGCCAGCAGCTTCCCGGGGGGGCGCCAAGAGACCCAGTACTTC. It specifies CASSFPGGRQETQYF. V gene TRBV11-2 combines with J gene TRBJ2-5, with 8 bases lining up with TRBD2. Germline V gene sequence: CDR1 SGHAT, CDR2 FQNNGV. J was trimmed by 1 base and V by 3 bases; bases with no gene match: 4. The CDR3 has 15 residues.